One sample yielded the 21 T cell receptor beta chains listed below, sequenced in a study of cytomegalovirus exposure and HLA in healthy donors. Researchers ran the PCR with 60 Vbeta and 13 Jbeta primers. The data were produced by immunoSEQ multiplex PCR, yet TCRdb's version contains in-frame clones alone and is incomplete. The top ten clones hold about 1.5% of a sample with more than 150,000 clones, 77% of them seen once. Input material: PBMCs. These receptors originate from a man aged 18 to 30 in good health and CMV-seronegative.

The CDR3 loop is CASNGGAATNEKLFF. CDR3 sequence (DNA): TGTGCCAGTAACGGAGGGGCGGCAACTAATGAAAAACTGTTTTTT. This rearrangement joins TRBV19 to TRBJ1-4, with TRBD1 as a possible D gene (5 bases). V was shortened by 7 bases and J by 0 bases, with 12 bases between the two germline ends. The CDR3 consists of 15 residues. Germline CDR1 and CDR2: LNHDA and SQIVND (reference sequence).

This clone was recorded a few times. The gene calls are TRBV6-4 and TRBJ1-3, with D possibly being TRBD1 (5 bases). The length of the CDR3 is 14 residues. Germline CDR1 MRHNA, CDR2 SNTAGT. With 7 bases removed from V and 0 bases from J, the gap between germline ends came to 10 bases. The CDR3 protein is CASKPDNSGNTIYF. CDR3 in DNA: TGTGCCAGCAAACCGGACAACTCTGGAAACACCATATATTTT.

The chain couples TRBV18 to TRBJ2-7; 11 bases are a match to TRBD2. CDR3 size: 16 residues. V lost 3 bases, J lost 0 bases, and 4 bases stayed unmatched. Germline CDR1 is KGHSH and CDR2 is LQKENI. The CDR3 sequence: CASSPLAGGSSYEQYF. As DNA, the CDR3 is TGTGCCAGCTCACCGTTAGCGGGGGGGAGCTCCTACGAGCAGTACTTC.

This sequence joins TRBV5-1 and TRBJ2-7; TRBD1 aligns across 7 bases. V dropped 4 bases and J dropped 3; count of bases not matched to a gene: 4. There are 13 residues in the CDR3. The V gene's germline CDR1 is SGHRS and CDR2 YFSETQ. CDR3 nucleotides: TGCGCCAGCAGCCCCAGGGACAGCTACGAGCAGTACTTC. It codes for CASSPRDSYEQYF.

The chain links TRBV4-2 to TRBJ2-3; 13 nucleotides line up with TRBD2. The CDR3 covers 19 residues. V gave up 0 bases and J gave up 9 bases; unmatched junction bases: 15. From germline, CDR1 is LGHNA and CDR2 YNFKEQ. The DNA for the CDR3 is TGTGCCAGCAGCCAAGATACCTTGGGGTGGACTAGCGGGAGAAGGACGCAGTATTTT. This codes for CASSQDTLGWTSGRRTQYF.

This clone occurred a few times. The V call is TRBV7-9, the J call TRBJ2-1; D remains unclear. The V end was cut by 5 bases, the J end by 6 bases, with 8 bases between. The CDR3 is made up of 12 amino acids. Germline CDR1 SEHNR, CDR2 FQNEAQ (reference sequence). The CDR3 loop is CASSPYGNEQFF. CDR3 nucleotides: TGTGCCAGCAGCCCGTACGGCAATGAGCAGTTCTTC.

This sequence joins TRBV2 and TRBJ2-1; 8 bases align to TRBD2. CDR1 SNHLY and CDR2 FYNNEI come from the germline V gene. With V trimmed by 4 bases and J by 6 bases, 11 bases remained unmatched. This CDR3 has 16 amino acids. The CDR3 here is CASSVLPGSGSNEQFF. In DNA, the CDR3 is TGTGCCAGCAGTGTACTCCCAGGGAGCGGGAGCAATGAGCAGTTCTTC.

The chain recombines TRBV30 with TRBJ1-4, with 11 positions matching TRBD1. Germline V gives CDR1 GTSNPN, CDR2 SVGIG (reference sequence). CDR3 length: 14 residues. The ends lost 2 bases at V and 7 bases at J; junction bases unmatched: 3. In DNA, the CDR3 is TGTGCCTGGAGTTCCGGGACAGGGGGTGAAAAACTGTTTTTT. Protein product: CAWSSGTGGEKLFF.

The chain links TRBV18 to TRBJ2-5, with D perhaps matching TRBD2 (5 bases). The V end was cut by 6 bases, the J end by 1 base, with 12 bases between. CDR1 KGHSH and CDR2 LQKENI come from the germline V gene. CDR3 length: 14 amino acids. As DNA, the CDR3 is TGTGCCAGCTCCTTAGCGAAGGGCCAAGAGACCCAGTACTTC. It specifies CASSLAKGQETQYF.

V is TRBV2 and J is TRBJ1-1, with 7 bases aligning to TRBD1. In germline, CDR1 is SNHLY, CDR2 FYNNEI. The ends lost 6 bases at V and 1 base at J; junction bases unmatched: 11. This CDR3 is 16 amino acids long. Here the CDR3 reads CASSLAQGRRNTEAFF. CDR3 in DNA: TGTGCCAGCAGCCTCGCACAGGGGCGAAGGAACACTGAAGCTTTCTTT.

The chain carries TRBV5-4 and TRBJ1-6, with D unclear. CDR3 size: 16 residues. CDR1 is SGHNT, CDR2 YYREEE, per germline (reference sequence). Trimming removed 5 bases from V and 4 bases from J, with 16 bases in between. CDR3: CASRLQGRIYNSPLHF. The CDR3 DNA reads TGTGCCAGCAGATTACAAGGGAGGATTTATAATTCACCCCTCCACTTT. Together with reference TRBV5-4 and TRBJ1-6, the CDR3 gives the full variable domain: ETGVTQSPTHLIKTRGQQVTLRCSSQSGHNTVSWYQQALGQGPQFIFQYYREEENGRGNFPPRFSGLQFPNYSSELNVNALELDDSALYLCASRLQGRIYNSPLHFGNGTRLTVT.

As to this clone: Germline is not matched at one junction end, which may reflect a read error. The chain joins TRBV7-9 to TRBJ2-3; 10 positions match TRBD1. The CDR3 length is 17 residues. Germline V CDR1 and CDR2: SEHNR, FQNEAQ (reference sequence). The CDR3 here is CSSSSLPGQGSPDTQYF. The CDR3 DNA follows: TGTTCCAGCAGCTCACTCCCGGGACAGGGGTCACCAGATACGCAGTATTTT.

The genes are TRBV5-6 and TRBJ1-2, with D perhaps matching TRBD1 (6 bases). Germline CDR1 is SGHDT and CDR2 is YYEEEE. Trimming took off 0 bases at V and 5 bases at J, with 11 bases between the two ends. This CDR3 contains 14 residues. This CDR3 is CASSLEQGRYGYTF. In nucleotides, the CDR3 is TGTGCCAGCAGCTTGGAACAGGGCCGGTATGGCTACACCTTC.

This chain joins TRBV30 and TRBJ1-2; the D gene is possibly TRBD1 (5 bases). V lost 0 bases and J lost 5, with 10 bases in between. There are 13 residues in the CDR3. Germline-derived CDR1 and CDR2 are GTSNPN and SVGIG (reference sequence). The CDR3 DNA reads TGTGCCTGGAGTGTACGCCGGGGGTATGGCTACACCTTC. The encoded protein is CAWSVRRGYGYTF.

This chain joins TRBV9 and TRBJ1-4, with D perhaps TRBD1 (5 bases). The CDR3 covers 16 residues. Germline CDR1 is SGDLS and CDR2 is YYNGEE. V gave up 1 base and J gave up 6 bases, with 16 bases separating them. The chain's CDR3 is CASSVSPTAGDEKLFF. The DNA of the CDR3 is TGTGCCAGCAGCGTATCCCCCACTGCGGGGGATGAAAAACTGTTTTTT.

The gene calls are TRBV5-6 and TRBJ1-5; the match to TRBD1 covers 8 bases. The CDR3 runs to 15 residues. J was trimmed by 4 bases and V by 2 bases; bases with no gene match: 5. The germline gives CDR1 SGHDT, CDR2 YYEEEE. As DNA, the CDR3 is TGTGCCAGCAGCTTCGGGACAGGTCTTAATCAGCCCCAGCATTTT. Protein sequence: CASSFGTGLNQPQHF.

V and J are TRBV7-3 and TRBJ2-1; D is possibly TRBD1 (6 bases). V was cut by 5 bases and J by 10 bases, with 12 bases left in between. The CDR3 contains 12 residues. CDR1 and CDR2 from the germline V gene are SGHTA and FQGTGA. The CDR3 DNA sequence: TGTGCCAGCAGCCGGACAGACGGCGAGCAGTTCTTC. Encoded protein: CASSRTDGEQFF.

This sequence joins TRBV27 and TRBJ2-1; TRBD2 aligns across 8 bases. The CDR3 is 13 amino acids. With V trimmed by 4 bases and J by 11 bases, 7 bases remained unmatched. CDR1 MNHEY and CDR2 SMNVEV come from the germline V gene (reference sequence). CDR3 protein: CASSSTSGRKQFF. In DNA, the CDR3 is TGTGCCAGCAGTTCCACTAGCGGACGCAAGCAGTTCTTC.

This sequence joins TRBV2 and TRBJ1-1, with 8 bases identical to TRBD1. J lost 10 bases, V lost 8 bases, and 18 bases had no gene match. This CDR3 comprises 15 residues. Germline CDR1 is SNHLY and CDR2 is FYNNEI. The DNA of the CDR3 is TGTGCCAGCGCCTCTTCCCCCCGGGACAGGAGTGCAGCTTTCTTT. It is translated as CASASSPRDRSAAFF.

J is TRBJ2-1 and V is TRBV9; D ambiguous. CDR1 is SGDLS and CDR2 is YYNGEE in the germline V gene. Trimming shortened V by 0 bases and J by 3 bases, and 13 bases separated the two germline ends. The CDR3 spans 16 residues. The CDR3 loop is CASSVDGAFFYNEQFF. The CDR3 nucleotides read TGTGCCAGCAGCGTAGACGGTGCTTTTTTCTACAATGAGCAGTTCTTC.

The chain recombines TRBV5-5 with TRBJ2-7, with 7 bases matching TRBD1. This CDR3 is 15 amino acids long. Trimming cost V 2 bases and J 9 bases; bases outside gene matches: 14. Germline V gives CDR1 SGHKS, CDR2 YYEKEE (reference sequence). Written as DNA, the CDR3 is TGTGCCAGCAGCTTTCTCGACAGGGACGCAGCACGGCAGTACTTC. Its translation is CASSFLDRDAARQYF.